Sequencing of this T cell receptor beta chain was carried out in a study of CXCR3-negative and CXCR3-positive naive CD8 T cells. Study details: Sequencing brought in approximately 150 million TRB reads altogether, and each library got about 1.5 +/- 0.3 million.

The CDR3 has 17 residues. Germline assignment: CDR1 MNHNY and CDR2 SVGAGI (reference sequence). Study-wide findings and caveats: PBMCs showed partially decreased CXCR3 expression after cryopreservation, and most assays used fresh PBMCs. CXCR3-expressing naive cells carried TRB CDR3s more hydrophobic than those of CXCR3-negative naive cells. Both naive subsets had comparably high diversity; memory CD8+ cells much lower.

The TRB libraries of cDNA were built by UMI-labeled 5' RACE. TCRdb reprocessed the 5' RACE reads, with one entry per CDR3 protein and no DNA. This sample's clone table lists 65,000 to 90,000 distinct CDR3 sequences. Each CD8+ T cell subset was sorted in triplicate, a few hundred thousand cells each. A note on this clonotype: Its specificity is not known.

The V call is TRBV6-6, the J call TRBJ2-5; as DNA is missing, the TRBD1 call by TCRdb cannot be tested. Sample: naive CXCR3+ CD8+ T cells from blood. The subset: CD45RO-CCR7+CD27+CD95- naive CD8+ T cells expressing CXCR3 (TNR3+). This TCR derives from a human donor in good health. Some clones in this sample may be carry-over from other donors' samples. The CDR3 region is CASSYAFSGGYPETQYF.